The 27 T cell receptor beta chains below come from one sample, sequenced in a study of blood T cell repertoires in COVID-19. TCRdb's table, derived via immunoSEQ multiplex PCR, lists solely in-frame clones and lacks some. The table includes a few hundred thousand clones, about 87% detected once. Source material: peripheral blood. The receptors were sampled from a woman between 50 and 59 years old with acute or convalescent COVID-19.

V usage is TRBV7-9 and J usage is TRBJ2-3; 12 bases are a match to TRBD2. CDR1 SEHNR and CDR2 FQNEAQ come from the germline V gene (reference sequence). V gave up 3 bases and J gave up 0 bases; unmatched junction bases: 7. The CDR3 runs to 18 residues. CDR3: CASSFWSSGRGSTDTQYF. The CDR3 nucleotides read TGTGCCAGCAGCTTTTGGTCTAGCGGGAGGGGGAGCACAGATACGCAGTATTTT.

The chain joins TRBV27 to TRBJ1-3; D is ambiguous. CDR1 and CDR2 (germline): MNHEY, SMNVEV (reference sequence). The V and J ends lost 3 bases and 3 bases respectively, with 6 bases between them. This CDR3 is built from 13 residues. The CDR3 sequence is CASSFRGGNTIYF. The CDR3 nucleotides read TGTGCCAGCAGTTTCCGGGGTGGAAACACCATATATTTT.

This sequence joins TRBV5-1 and TRBJ2-7; tentatively, D is TRBD2 (5 bases). Germline CDR1 is SGHRS and CDR2 is YFSETQ. V was trimmed by 3 bases and J by 3 bases, leaving 10 bases between them. This CDR3 region has 13 residues. For the CDR3, the DNA is TGCGCCAGCAGCTCGGACGGACTCTACGAGCAGTACTTC. This translates into CASSSDGLYEQYF.

The rearrangement joins TRBV14 to TRBJ2-2; possible D gene TRBD2, 5 bases. This CDR3 region has 15 residues. The germline V gene has CDR1 SGHDN and CDR2 FVKESK. Trimming left V 5 bases short and J 4 bases short, with 14 bases between. The CDR3 sequence: CASSFRRGFTGELFF. CDR3 nucleotide sequence: TGTGCCAGCAGCTTCCGTCGGGGATTCACCGGGGAGCTGTTTTTT.

The chain recombines TRBV4-3 with TRBJ2-2, with D perhaps TRBD2 (5 bases). The V gene lost 4 bases and the J gene lost 5 bases, with 11 bases spanning the gap. The CDR3 is 14 residues long. The germline CDR1 and CDR2 sequences are LGHNA and YSLEER. The CDR3 nucleotides read TGCGCCAGCAGCCGGGCGGGCGGGACCGGGGAGCTGTTTTTT. This codes for CASSRAGGTGELFF.

V is TRBV20-1 and J is TRBJ1-4; a weak D match, TRBD1 (6 bases). Deletions cut 3 bases from V and 6 bases from J, with 11 bases between. This CDR3 region has 13 residues. Germline CDR1 and CDR2: DFQATT and SNEGSKA (reference sequence). The CDR3 bases are TGCAGTGCTAGTTCGGGACATTATGAAAAACTGTTTTTT. As protein: CSASSGHYEKLFF.

The genes are TRBV6-6 and TRBJ2-5; tentatively, D is TRBD2 (6 bases). The germline V gene encodes CDR1 MNHNY and CDR2 SVGAGI (reference sequence). The CDR3 loop spans 14 amino acids. Trimming cost V 4 bases and J 2 bases, with 11 bases left between them. DNA of the CDR3: TGTGCCAGCAGTTTCCGACGGGAGCAAGAGACCCAGTACTTC. The encoded protein is CASSFRREQETQYF.

The CDR3 spells CASSMSTQDTQYF. The CDR3, as DNA: TGTGCCAGCAGTATGTCTACCCAAGATACGCAGTATTTT. This chain links TRBV6-5 with TRBJ2-3; no firm D call. This CDR3 is 13 amino acids long. Deletions cut 5 bases from V and 5 bases from J, with 11 bases between. Looked up from germline, CDR1 is MNHEY and CDR2 is SVGAGI.

V and J are TRBV15 and TRBJ2-5, with 8 nucleotides matching TRBD1. This CDR3 has 16 residues. CDR1 is LNHNV, CDR2 YYDKDF, per germline (reference sequence). V shed 5 bases, J shed 2 bases, and the junction held 10 bases outside the gene matches. CDR3 protein: CATSGRTGRGQETQYF. CDR3 bases: TGTGCCACCAGCGGAAGGACAGGGCGAGGTCAAGAGACCCAGTACTTC.

The gene calls are TRBV28 and TRBJ1-6; D not resolved. Germline values: CDR1 MDHEN, CDR2 SYDVKM. This CDR3 region has 12 residues. V shed 5 bases and J shed 14 bases, with 13 bases lying between them. Written as DNA, the CDR3 is TGTGCCAGCAGTCGACCCGGAGAAACCCTCCACTTT. Translated, it gives CASSRPGETLHF.

V is TRBV19 and J is TRBJ2-1, with D possibly matching TRBD2 (5 bases). The germline CDR1 and CDR2 sequences are LNHDA and SQIVND (reference sequence). The CDR3 is 12 amino acids. Trimming took 10 bases from V and 7 from J, leaving 14 bases between them. The CDR3 sequence: CATRRVGNEQFF. CDR3 in DNA: TGTGCCACTCGGCGGGTGGGGAATGAGCAGTTCTTC. The whole variable domain, filled in from reference TRBV19 and TRBJ2-1, reads DGGITQSPKYLFRKEGQNVTLSCEQNLNHDAMYWYRQDPGQGLRLIYYSQIVNDFQKGDIAEGYSVSREKKESFPLTVTSAQKNPTAFYLCATRRVGNEQFFGPGTRLTVL.

The chain recombines TRBV7-2 with TRBJ2-1; the match to TRBD2 covers 7 bases. This CDR3 is built from 14 residues. The germline gives CDR1 SGHTA, CDR2 FQGNSA. J gave up 1 base and V 8 bases, and 5 bases lay outside the gene matches. DNA of the CDR3: TGTGCCAGCCGCCTTAGCGGGTCCTACAATGAGCAGTTCTTC. Encoded protein: CASRLSGSYNEQFF.

The V and J genes are TRBV9 and TRBJ2-7, with 7 bases identical to TRBD1. This CDR3 comprises 15 residues. V gave up 6 bases and J gave up 7 bases; unmatched junction bases: 16. Germline values: CDR1 SGDLS, CDR2 YYNGEE. CDR3 nucleotides: TGTGCCAGCAACTCTCACCTAGACAGGGCAAGAGAGCAGTACTTC. It translates to CASNSHLDRAREQYF.

The rearrangement uses TRBV10-3 and TRBJ2-7; 8 bases are shared with TRBD1. Per the germline V gene, CDR1 is ENHRY and CDR2 is SYGVKD. J gave up 4 bases and V 5 bases, and 16 bases lay outside the gene matches. The CDR3 extends over 17 amino acids. The CDR3 coding sequence is TGTGCCATCAGTCTGTCAGGGGGCTCGATATCGTGGTACGAGCAGTACTTC. It specifies CAISLSGGSISWYEQYF.

This chain links TRBV5-1 with TRBJ2-5, with TRBD1 identical over 9 bases. CDR1 SGHRS and CDR2 YFSETQ come from the germline V gene. The V and J ends lost 3 bases and 1 base, in that order; junction bases with no gene match: 4. There are 15 residues in the CDR3. CDR3 region: CASSSSTGGQETQYF. The CDR3 DNA follows: TGCGCCAGCAGCTCGTCGACAGGGGGCCAAGAGACCCAGTACTTC.

This chain connects TRBV29-1 to TRBJ2-6; D may be TRBD1 (6 bases). Germline V gene data show CDR1 as SQVTM and CDR2 as ANQGSEA. The CDR3 totals 17 residues. Trimming removed 6 bases at V and 0 bases at J, with 18 bases between. DNA of the CDR3: TGCAGCGTGGCCGAACAGGGCCCCCTCTCTGGGGCCAACGTCCTGACTTTC. Amino acids: CSVAEQGPLSGANVLTF.

This chain connects TRBV6-5 to TRBJ1-2; 7 nucleotides match TRBD1. CDR3 length equals 14 residues. Germline assignment: CDR1 MNHEY and CDR2 SVGAGI. Germline trimming cut 2 bases from V and 7 bases from J; bases unmatched to any gene: 7. CDR3 in amino acids: CASSYPTGMGGYTF. The DNA of the CDR3 is TGTGCCAGCAGTTACCCGACAGGGATGGGTGGCTACACCTTC.

The gene calls are TRBV9 and TRBJ1-1; 7 nucleotides align to TRBD1. Losses at the gene ends were 0 bases for V and 4 bases for J; bases not matched to a gene: 3. This CDR3 is built from 14 residues. CDR1 and CDR2 from the germline V gene are SGDLS and YYNGEE. CDR3 in DNA: TGTGCCAGCAGCGTAGACAGGGGTAGCACTGAAGCTTTCTTT. Protein product: CASSVDRGSTEAFF.

This clone has a single count. The V call is TRBV5-1, the J call TRBJ2-3; 8 bases map to TRBD2. This CDR3 contains 15 residues. From germline, CDR1 is SGHRS and CDR2 YFSETQ. V dropped 0 bases and J dropped 4; count of bases not matched to a gene: 4. Here the CDR3 DNA reads TGCGCCAGCAGCTTGGCGGGAGGGCCCGCAGATACGCAGTATTTT. Encoded protein: CASSLAGGPADTQYF.

This clone showed up just once. The chain combines TRBV20-1 with TRBJ2-4; D remains unclear. Germline V gives CDR1 DFQATT, CDR2 SNEGSKA (reference sequence). The CDR3 loop spans 11 amino acids. V was trimmed by 2 bases and J by 4 bases, leaving 3 bases between them. The CDR3 DNA follows: TGCAGTGCTAGATCGAAAAACATTCAGTACTTC. As protein: CSARSKNIQYF.

The chain carries TRBV27 and TRBJ1-1, with TRBD1 as a possible D gene (5 bases). This CDR3 contains 16 residues. V lost 7 bases to trimming and J lost 4 bases, with 22 bases between them. Germline CDR1 is MNHEY and CDR2 is SMNVEV (reference sequence). DNA for the CDR3: TGTGCCAGCACCCCCAGGTTCGGGGGTCGGGGCACTGAAGCTTTCTTT. It yields the protein CASTPRFGGRGTEAFF.

V and J are TRBV7-8 and TRBJ1-4, with TRBD1 matching over 9 bases. The CDR3 covers 14 residues. Per germline, CDR1 SGHVS and CDR2 FQNEAQ. With V trimmed by 1 base and J by 9 bases, 3 bases remained unmatched. CDR3 residues: CASSLGTGVQKLFF. The CDR3 DNA reads as TGTGCCAGCAGCTTAGGGACAGGGGTCCAAAAACTGTTTTTT. The whole variable domain, filled in from reference TRBV7-8 and TRBJ1-4, reads GAGVSQSPRYKVAKRGQDVALRCDPISGHVSLFWYQQALGQGPEFLTYFQNEAQLDKSGLPSDRFFAERPEGSVSTLKIQRTQQEDSAVYLCASSLGTGVQKLFFGSGTQLSVL.

V and J are TRBV2 and TRBJ2-7; D is perhaps TRBD1 (6 bases). V lost 9 bases and J 1 base, leaving 10 bases between the germline ends. The length of the CDR3 is 12 residues. Per germline, CDR1 SNHLY and CDR2 FYNNEI. The CDR3 is CARGHNSYEQYF. The CDR3 DNA follows: TGTGCCAGGGGACATAATTCCTACGAGCAGTACTTC.

The chain is built from TRBV4-3 and TRBJ2-1; the D gene is possibly TRBD2 (6 bases). There are 16 residues in the CDR3. Per germline, CDR1 LGHNA and CDR2 YSLEER. V was clipped by 1 base and J by 5 bases, with 15 bases between them. CDR3 in amino acids: CASSQGSGTANNEQFF. The CDR3 coding sequence is TGCGCCAGCAGCCAAGGGTCCGGGACTGCAAACAATGAGCAGTTCTTC.

V usage is TRBV10-3 and J usage is TRBJ2-7, with 11 bases that match TRBD1. Germline trimming cut 2 bases from V and 1 base from J; bases unmatched to any gene: 1. Germline values: CDR1 ENHRY, CDR2 SYGVKD. The CDR3 is 15 residues long. The CDR3 sequence is CAISEGTGGSYEQYF. The CDR3 nucleotides read TGTGCCATCAGTGAGGGGACAGGGGGGTCCTACGAGCAGTACTTC.

V is TRBV24-1 and J is TRBJ2-3, with 10 bases that match TRBD1. The CDR3 is 17 amino acids. V lost 6 bases to trimming and J lost 5 bases; unmatched junction nucleotides: 13. Per germline, CDR1 KGHDR and CDR2 SFDVKD. In DNA form, the CDR3 reads TGTGCCACCAGTCCTGAGGGCCGACAGGGGGCGGGAGATACGCAGTATTTT. Protein product: CATSPEGRQGAGDTQYF.

The CDR3 DNA follows: TGTGCCAGCAGCGTAGGGGGCTTCGAACAGCCCCAGCATTTT. It encodes CASSVGGFEQPQHF. The genes are TRBV9 and TRBJ1-5; D possibly corresponds to TRBD1 (5 bases). The ends were cut back, 0 bases at V and 7 bases at J, with 11 bases in the middle. Germline V gene data show CDR1 as SGDLS and CDR2 as YYNGEE. The CDR3 loop spans 14 amino acids.